Each of the 27 T cell receptor beta chains below was sequenced from the same sample in a study of blood T cell repertoires in COVID-19. Measured with immunoSEQ multiplex PCR; TCRdb has only the in-frame clones, and not every one. Here the sample spans around 160,000 clones, about 85% being singletons. Sequencing was carried out using peripheral blood. Source of these receptors: a woman in her 40s with active or convalescent COVID-19.

CDR3 protein: CASSPGQGAEETQYF. The DNA for the CDR3 is TGCGCCAGCAGCCCAGGACAGGGGGCTGAGGAGACCCAGTACTTC. The chain joins TRBV5-1 to TRBJ2-5; the match to TRBD1 covers 11 bases. Germline V gene data show CDR1 as SGHRS and CDR2 as YFSETQ. There are 15 residues in the CDR3. The V segment lost 4 bases and the J segment 5 bases; nucleotides outside the gene matches: 7. The full variable domain, in which reference TRBV5-1 and TRBJ2-5 provide the parts outside the CDR3, is KAGVTQTPRYLIKTRGQQVTLSCSPISGHRSVSWYQQTPGQGLQFLFEYFSETQRNKGNFPGRFSGRQFSNSRSEMNVSTLELGDSALYLCASSPGQGAEETQYFGPGTRLLVL.

This clone appeared a single time. V and J are TRBV19 and TRBJ2-1; tentative D call: TRBD1 (8 bases). The CDR3 extends over 15 amino acids. Germline CDR1 is LNHDA and CDR2 is SQIVND (reference sequence). Trimming cost V 5 bases and J 9 bases, with 20 bases left between them. In nucleotides, the CDR3 is TGTGCCAGTAGTGACCGGACAGGGAGGGGACTTGAGCAGTTCTTC. Protein product: CASSDRTGRGLEQFF.

J is TRBJ1-1 and V is TRBV6-5; the D gene is possibly TRBD1 (5 bases). Looked up from germline, CDR1 is MNHEY and CDR2 is SVGAGI. CDR3 size: 15 residues. The V and J ends lost 2 bases and 0 bases respectively, with 10 bases between them. The CDR3 nucleotides read TGTGCCAGCAGTTACAGCAGGGATCTGAACACTGAAGCTTTCTTT. Translated, it gives CASSYSRDLNTEAFF.

The V and J genes are TRBV5-4 and TRBJ2-7; perhaps TRBD1 as D (5 bases). This CDR3 region has 14 residues. Trimming stripped 3 bases from V and 4 bases from J, with 14 bases between. Looked up from germline, CDR1 is SGHNT and CDR2 is YYREEE (reference sequence). For the CDR3, the DNA is TGTGCCAGCAGCTCCTCTCAGGGCTTTTACGAGCAGTACTTC. Amino acid sequence: CASSSSQGFYEQYF.

The gene calls are TRBV10-3 and TRBJ1-6, with 11 bases matching TRBD1. V lost 6 bases and J lost 5; bases outside the gene matches: 0. CDR1 and CDR2 from the germline V gene are ENHRY and SYGVKD. The length of the CDR3 is 14 residues. The CDR3: CAIRGQGDNSPLHF. The CDR3 nucleotides read TGTGCCATCAGGGGACAGGGGGATAATTCACCCCTCCACTTT.

V is TRBV19 and J is TRBJ1-6, with D possibly TRBD1 on 5 matching bases. Trimming shortened V by 3 bases and J by 10 bases, and 16 bases separated the two germline ends. The CDR3 has 15 amino acids. Germline CDR1 is LNHDA and CDR2 is SQIVND (reference sequence). CDR3 in DNA: TGTGCCAGTAGTATTGCCCAGGGTGGGAACTCACCCCTCCACTTT. Amino acids: CASSIAQGGNSPLHF.

The rearrangement links TRBV19 to TRBJ1-6; D remains ambiguous. This CDR3 spans 16 amino acids. V was pared by 5 bases and J by 2 bases, with 13 bases between. In germline, CDR1 is LNHDA, CDR2 SQIVND (reference sequence). In DNA, the CDR3 is TGTGCCAGTAGTTGGCGAGGGAATACCTATAATTCACCCCTCCACTTT. It specifies CASSWRGNTYNSPLHF.

The count of this clone is one. J is TRBJ2-5 and V is TRBV19; D is uncertain. Between the trimmed V and J ends, which lost 2 bases and 5 bases, there was a span of 3 bases. CDR1 LNHDA and CDR2 SQIVND come from the germline V gene (reference sequence). The CDR3 is 11 residues long. The CDR3 sequence: CASSISETQYF. The CDR3 bases are TGTGCCAGTAGTATATCTGAGACCCAGTACTTC.

This chain links TRBV7-2 with TRBJ2-3; maybe TRBD2 (5 bases). The CDR3 covers 14 residues. Germline V gene sequence: CDR1 SGHTA, CDR2 FQGNSA. With 1 base removed from V and 6 bases from J, the gap between germline ends came to 11 bases. DNA of the CDR3: TGTGCCAGCAGCTTAGGACTCCCGGGGGATACGCAGTATTTT. Its translation is CASSLGLPGDTQYF.

The CDR3 DNA follows: TGTGCCAGCAGCCAAAACAGGGTACTCCCCTACGAGCAGTACTTC. Encoded protein: CASSQNRVLPYEQYF. The chain recombines TRBV9 with TRBJ2-7; D may be TRBD1 (6 bases). The germline V gene has CDR1 SGDLS and CDR2 YYNGEE. Trimming took 4 bases from V and 2 from J, leaving 16 bases between them. The CDR3 is made up of 15 amino acids.

The gene calls are TRBV19 and TRBJ2-5; tentatively, D is TRBD1 (6 bases). CDR3 length equals 13 residues. Germline CDR1 and CDR2: LNHDA and SQIVND (reference sequence). V was shortened by 7 bases and J by 5 bases, with 14 bases between the two germline ends. DNA of the CDR3: TGTGCCAGTACCAGGGGACCTCGGGAGACCCAGTACTTC. This sequence encodes CASTRGPRETQYF.

The rearrangement joins TRBV27 to TRBJ2-4; the D gene is possibly TRBD1 (5 bases). V was trimmed by 0 bases and J by 0 bases, leaving 9 bases between them. The CDR3 sequence is 16 residues long. In germline, CDR1 is MNHEY, CDR2 SMNVEV (reference sequence). CDR3 coding DNA: TGTGCCAGCAGTTTATCGGTGGGGCTAGCCAAAAACATTCAGTACTTC. Its translation is CASSLSVGLAKNIQYF.

The chain employs TRBV29-1 and TRBJ2-3; perhaps TRBD1 as D (6 bases). The CDR3 has 15 amino acids. Germline V gene lookup returns CDR1 SQVTM and CDR2 ANQGSEA. Trimming stripped 5 bases from V and 5 bases from J, with 20 bases between. The CDR3 DNA sequence: TGCAGCGTTCAGGAAACAGGGTCGGTGAGAGATACGCAGTATTTT. Translating gives CSVQETGSVRDTQYF.

This clone occurred a few times. The V and J genes are TRBV2 and TRBJ1-5; D is unclear. The CDR3 contains 14 residues. Germline values: CDR1 SNHLY, CDR2 FYNNEI. V was shortened by 3 bases and J by 2 bases, with 8 bases between the two germline ends. The DNA of the CDR3 is TGTGCCAGCAGTGACCGGGTCCGCAATCAGCCCCAGCATTTT. It encodes CASSDRVRNQPQHF.

The chain combines TRBV19 with TRBJ1-5; TRBD1 is a possible D gene (5 bases). This CDR3 comprises 14 residues. Trimming left V 4 bases short and J 9 bases short, with 16 bases between. Germline-derived CDR1 and CDR2 are LNHDA and SQIVND (reference sequence). CDR3 sequence reads: CASSTDTLQGPQHF. CDR3 coding DNA: TGTGCCAGTAGTACCGACACCCTTCAGGGGCCCCAGCATTTT.

This chain joins TRBV7-9 and TRBJ2-7; 10 bases align to TRBD1. The CDR3 length is 14 residues. In germline, CDR1 is SEHNR, CDR2 FQNEAQ (reference sequence). Germline trimming cut 5 bases from V and 4 bases from J; bases unmatched to any gene: 5. The CDR3 sequence: CASSRRQGAYEQYF. The CDR3 DNA reads TGTGCCAGCAGCCGGAGACAGGGGGCTTACGAGCAGTACTTC.

V and J are TRBV5-1 and TRBJ2-7; no clear D. The V end was cut by 0 bases, the J end by 6 bases, with 16 bases between. From germline, CDR1 is SGHRS and CDR2 YFSETQ. CDR3 length: 15 residues. In nucleotides, the CDR3 is TGCGCCAGCAGCTTGGTCGTGCTAGGCCCCAGCGAGCAGTACTTC. Its protein product is CASSLVVLGPSEQYF.

The chain recombines TRBV5-1 with TRBJ1-2, with 9 nucleotides matching TRBD1. This CDR3 has 17 amino acids. CDR1 and CDR2 (germline): SGHRS, YFSETQ. After removal of 1 base from V and 8 bases from J, the junction contained 15 bases not matched to a gene. The CDR3 loop is CASSLTTRDRERSGYTF. CDR3 DNA: TGCGCCAGCAGCTTGACGACCCGGGACAGGGAAAGAAGCGGCTACACCTTC.

A word on this clone: Other DNA sequences of this sample code for an identical CDR3. The chain recombines TRBV28 with TRBJ1-2, with 10 bases matching TRBD1. Germline V gives CDR1 MDHEN, CDR2 SYDVKM. The CDR3 covers 15 residues. V lost 3 bases to trimming and J lost 4 bases; unmatched junction nucleotides: 5. CDR3 sequence: CASSFRDRGLYGYTF. In DNA, the CDR3 is TGTGCCAGCAGTTTCAGGGACAGGGGACTCTATGGCTACACCTTC.

This clone was seen a handful of times. The V call is TRBV28, the J call TRBJ1-6; tentative D call: TRBD1 (6 bases). Germline CDR1 reads MDHEN; CDR2 reads SYDVKM. This CDR3 comprises 15 residues. Deletions cut 1 base from V and 7 bases from J, with 11 bases between. Written as DNA, the CDR3 is TGTGCCAGCAGTTTATCCCAAGGACAGAATTCACCCCTCCACTTT. This sequence encodes CASSLSQGQNSPLHF.

The chain combines TRBV4-1 with TRBJ2-7, with 9 nucleotides matching TRBD2. The junction had 6 bases not matched to a gene; V was cut back by 1 base and J by 5 bases. Per germline, CDR1 MGHRA and CDR2 YSYEKL. The CDR3 totals 15 residues. This CDR3 reads CASSQGLGTSNEQYF. CDR3 sequence (DNA): TGCGCCAGCAGCCAAGGCCTCGGGACTAGCAACGAGCAGTACTTC.

This clone was seen just once. The rearrangement uses TRBV18 and TRBJ1-2; no clear D. There are 12 residues in the CDR3. The germline CDR1 and CDR2 sequences are KGHSH and LQKENI. V was shortened by 2 bases and J by 8 bases, with 9 bases between the two germline ends. CDR3 in amino acids: CASSPASMGYTF. In DNA, the CDR3 is TGTGCCAGCTCACCAGCCTCTATGGGCTACACCTTC.

This clone was observed a handful of times. This chain uses TRBV28 with TRBJ1-5, with 9 positions matching TRBD1. Looked up from germline, CDR1 is MDHEN and CDR2 is SYDVKM. The CDR3 totals 17 residues. J lost 2 bases, V lost 6 bases, and 11 bases had no gene match. The CDR3 region has the DNA TGTGCCAGCAGGACTGTACAGGGGGCTTGGGGCAATCAGCCCCAGCATTTT. Translated, it gives CASRTVQGAWGNQPQHF.

The chain combines TRBV7-9 with TRBJ2-2, with D perhaps TRBD2 (6 bases). Germline values: CDR1 SEHNR, CDR2 FQNEAQ (reference sequence). Trimming took off 1 base at V and 3 bases at J, with 12 bases between the two ends. The CDR3 consists of 16 residues. The CDR3 bases are TGTGCCAGCAGCTTAGGAGCGGGCGGAGACACCGGGGAGCTGTTTTTT. Translating gives CASSLGAGGDTGELFF.

The chain employs TRBV9 and TRBJ1-1; 7 bases are a match to TRBD1. The germline V gene encodes CDR1 SGDLS and CDR2 YYNGEE. V was clipped by 3 bases and J by 5 bases; unmatched bases: 10. The CDR3 spans 15 residues. The CDR3 loop reads CASSGKTGAGTEAFF. The CDR3 DNA reads as TGTGCCAGCAGCGGCAAAACAGGGGCGGGGACTGAAGCTTTCTTT.

This chain uses TRBV10-2 with TRBJ1-5, with TRBD1 matching 9 bases. Germline lookup yields CDR1 WSHSY and CDR2 SAAADI. The CDR3 has 17 residues. Trimming removed 2 bases from V and 2 bases from J; junction bases left unmatched: 7. CDR3 region: CASSEQGTGWGNQPQHF. In DNA form, the CDR3 reads TGCGCCAGCAGTGAGCAGGGGACAGGGTGGGGCAATCAGCCCCAGCATTTT.

This rearrangement joins TRBV5-4 to TRBJ1-6; TRBD1 matches 9 bases. In germline, CDR1 is SGHNT, CDR2 YYREEE (reference sequence). The CDR3 is 17 residues long. J was trimmed by 8 bases and V by 0 bases; bases with no gene match: 9. The CDR3 DNA sequence: TGTGCCAGCAGCTTGGTCGGGGGAGGACAGGGGCATTCACCCCTCCACTTT. Amino acids: CASSLVGGGQGHSPLHF.